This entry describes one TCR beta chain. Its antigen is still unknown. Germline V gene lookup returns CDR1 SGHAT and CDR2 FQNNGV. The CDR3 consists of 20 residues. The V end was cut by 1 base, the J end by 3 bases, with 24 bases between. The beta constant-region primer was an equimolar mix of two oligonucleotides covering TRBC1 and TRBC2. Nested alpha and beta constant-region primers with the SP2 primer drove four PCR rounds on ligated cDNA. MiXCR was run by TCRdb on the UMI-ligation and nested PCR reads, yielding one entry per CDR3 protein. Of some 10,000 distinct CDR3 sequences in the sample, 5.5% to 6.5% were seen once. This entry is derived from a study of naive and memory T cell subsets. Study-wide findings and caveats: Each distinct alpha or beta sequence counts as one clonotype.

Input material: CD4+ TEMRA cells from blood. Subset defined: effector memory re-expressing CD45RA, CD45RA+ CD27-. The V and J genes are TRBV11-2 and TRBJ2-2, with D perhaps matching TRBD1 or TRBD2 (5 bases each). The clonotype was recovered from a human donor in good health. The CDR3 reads CASSLAWVRDGHEDTGELFF. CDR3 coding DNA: TGTGCCAGCAGCTTAGCCTGGGTCAGGGACGGGCATGAGGACACCGGGGAGCTGTTTTTT.